The T cell receptor beta chain under discussion was sequenced for a study of blood T cell repertoires in COVID-19. Study overall: The origin of the acute and convalescent COVID-19 samples was the United States, Italy and Spain. T cells, B-cell-depleted T cells, or PBMCs provided the cDNA or gDNA that served as material.

In the study's own analysis: Amplified reference gene primers provided the basis for estimating nucleated cell counts. Sequencing used immunoSEQ multiplex PCR; TCRdb keeps in-frame clones, though not all of them. That table supplies the V and J calls and clone size; D and trimming were determined from the DNA. The sample records some 130,000 clones, about 70% being singletons. Per germline, CDR1 KGHSH and CDR2 LQKENI. Trimming at V came to 2 bases and at J to 5 bases, leaving 7 bases not matched to a gene. The CDR3 contains 16 residues. The clonotype was recovered from a woman between 65 and 79 years old with acute or convalescent COVID-19. Sequencing was done on a sample of peripheral blood. The chain links TRBV18 to TRBJ2-2; TRBD1 matches at 8 bases. DNA for the CDR3: TGTGCCAGCTCACCAGCCCAGGGGGCATGGACCGGGGAGCTGTTTTTT. It translates to CASSPAQGAWTGELFF.